Listed below are T cell receptor beta chains from one sample, sequenced in a study of beta chain features in type 1 diabetes. Clones were read by immunoSEQ multiplex PCR, and TCRdb kept only the in-frame ones, dropping some. The table lists around 260,000 clones, just over 20% of them singletons. The sample comprised naive CD4+ T cells from blood. Every receptor here comes from a woman aged 40 to 50 with type 1 diabetes. Both conserved end residues are part of each CDR3. The order of the fields is CDR3 length, J gene, D gene, V gene, clone size, CDR3 DNA, CDR3 protein. The D gene is left open where the match is weak. Not every row has a clone size; where given, it reads once, few, many or a size class.

len: 12
j_gene: TRBJ1-6
d_gene: .
v_gene: TRBV7-2
abundance: .
CDR3nt: TGTGCCAGCAGCTTAGGAGAGTCACCCCTCCACTTT
CDR3aa: CASSLGESPLHF

len: 16
j_gene: TRBJ2-3
d_gene: TRBD2
v_gene: TRBV18
abundance: few
CDR3nt: TGTGCCAGCTCACCGATACTAGCGGGAGGCACAGATACGCAGTATTTT
CDR3aa: CASSPILAGGTDTQYF

len: 15
j_gene: TRBJ2-3
d_gene: TRBD1
v_gene: TRBV5-1
abundance: .
CDR3nt: TGCGCCAGCAGACCCGGGACAGGCAGCACAGATACGCAGTATTTT
CDR3aa: CASRPGTGSTDTQYF

len: 14
j_gene: TRBJ1-4
d_gene: TRBD1
v_gene: TRBV5-1
abundance: .
CDR3nt: TGCGCCAGCAGCTTCGGACAGGGGGACGAAAAACTGTTTTTT
CDR3aa: CASSFGQGDEKLFF

len: 11
j_gene: TRBJ2-1
d_gene: .
v_gene: TRBV5-1
abundance: .
CDR3nt: TGCGCCAGCAGCTCCGGACGGTTCAGGGTCTTC
CDR3aa: CASSSGRFRVF

len: 15
j_gene: TRBJ2-3
d_gene: .
v_gene: TRBV4-2
abundance: few
CDR3nt: TGTGCCAGCAGCCAAGAGGGGGCAAGCACAGATACGCAGTATTTT
CDR3aa: CASSQEGASTDTQYF

len: 11
j_gene: TRBJ1-5
d_gene: .
v_gene: TRBV28
abundance: .
CDR3nt: TGTGCCAGCAGTTCGGGGGGGGTAAAGCATTTT
CDR3aa: CASSSGGVKHF

len: 15
j_gene: TRBJ1-6
d_gene: TRBD1
v_gene: TRBV2
abundance: .
CDR3nt: TGTGCCAGCAGAAAGATAGGGACAGATAATTCACCCCTCCACTTT
CDR3aa: CASRKIGTDNSPLHF

len: 15
j_gene: TRBJ2-7
d_gene: .
v_gene: TRBV4-3
abundance: few
CDR3nt: TGCGCCAGCAGCCAAGATCCCCAGGCCCCCTACGAGCAGTACTTC
CDR3aa: CASSQDPQAPYEQYF

len: 14
j_gene: TRBJ2-3
d_gene: .
v_gene: TRBV6-6
abundance: .
CDR3nt: TGTGCCAGCAGTTACTCGCAGGGGCCAGATACGCAGTATTTT
CDR3aa: CASSYSQGPDTQYF

len: 13
j_gene: TRBJ2-1
d_gene: .
v_gene: TRBV19
abundance: few
CDR3nt: TGTGCCAGTAGTGCCCATACAGGGAATGAGCAGTTCTTC
CDR3aa: CASSAHTGNEQFF

len: 15
j_gene: TRBJ2-7
d_gene: TRBD1
v_gene: TRBV7-2
abundance: .
CDR3nt: TGTGCCAGCAGCCGCTCGACAGGGGGGACCCACGAGCAGTACTTC
CDR3aa: CASSRSTGGTHEQYF

len: 15
j_gene: TRBJ2-5
d_gene: TRBD2
v_gene: TRBV7-2
abundance: few
CDR3nt: TGTGCCAGCAGCTTAGCCGCGGGAGGTCGAGAGACCCAGTACTTC
CDR3aa: CASSLAAGGRETQYF

len: 18
j_gene: TRBJ2-1
d_gene: .
v_gene: TRBV27
abundance: .
CDR3nt: TGTGCCAGCAGTTTATGGGGGGGAGGGGGAGGGTCCTACAATGAGCAGTTCTTC
CDR3aa: CASSLWGGGGGSYNEQFF